Shown below are 24 T cell receptor beta chains from a single sample sequenced in a study of T cells and Merkel cell carcinoma outcomes (dated by TCRdb to 2020 to 2022). The library was built by means of the immunoSEQ multiplex PCR assay. TCRdb mirrors the immuneACCESS table, restricted to in-frame sequences. Some clones are absent from its copies; in checked studies, under half trace to an unresolved V gene, and the reason for the others is unknown. The sample yields approximately 400 clones; roughly 88% were counted once. The ten largest clones add up to 8.5% of the sample. Sample: tumor tissue from Merkel cell carcinoma. These receptors came from a human donor with Merkel cell carcinoma.

The chain carries TRBV29-1 and TRBJ1-2, with D hard to call. Trimming took off 4 bases at V and 2 bases at J, with 8 bases between the two ends. CDR1 is SQVTM and CDR2 is ANQGSEA in the germline V gene. This CDR3 contains 12 residues. CDR3 region: CSVGHMNYGYTF. In DNA, the CDR3 is TGCAGCGTTGGACATATGAACTATGGCTACACCTTC.

This clone was recorded only once. The chain employs TRBV9 and TRBJ1-1; tentatively, D is TRBD1 (6 bases). Trimming took 5 bases from V and 5 from J, leaving 19 bases between them. This CDR3 region has 15 residues. Per germline, CDR1 SGDLS and CDR2 YYNGEE. The CDR3: CASRAFGGGITEAFF. CDR3 in DNA: TGTGCCAGCAGGGCTTTTGGCGGGGGCATAACTGAAGCTTTCTTT.

The sample holds one count of this clone. The junction departs from germline at one end; a sequencing error may be responsible. The chain carries TRBV7-7 and TRBJ2-2, with 7 nucleotides matching TRBD2. The V gene's germline CDR1 is SSHAT and CDR2 FNYEAQ (reference sequence). This CDR3 has 15 amino acids. The CDR3 is CASSVGREGTGELFF. In DNA form, the CDR3 reads TGTGCTAGCAGCGTGGGAAGGGAGGGGACCGGGGAGCTGTTTTTT.

The chain combines TRBV4-1 with TRBJ2-2; 10 nucleotides line up with TRBD1. The CDR3 runs to 16 residues. V lost 5 bases, J lost 4 bases, and 7 bases stayed unmatched. Germline lookup yields CDR1 MGHRA and CDR2 YSYEKL. The CDR3 DNA follows: TGCGCCAGCAGCACCCGACAGGGGGCTCTCACCGGGGAGCTGTTTTTT. Its translation is CASSTRQGALTGELFF.

This clone has a single count. The chain's CDR3 is CASSRAGDTVRGPGELFF. CDR3 nucleotide sequence: TGTGCCAGCAGTCGTGCCGGCGATACAGTTAGAGGACCCGGGGAGCTGTTTTTT. The chain uses TRBV2 and TRBJ2-2; D gene unclear. The V and J ends lost 5 bases and 6 bases respectively, with 25 bases between them. CDR3 length: 18 residues. In germline, CDR1 is SNHLY, CDR2 FYNNEI.

The V and J genes are TRBV2 and TRBJ1-2; no clear D. Trimming removed 4 bases from V and 7 bases from J, with 16 bases in between. The germline V gene encodes CDR1 SNHLY and CDR2 FYNNEI. The CDR3 runs to 14 residues. The CDR3 spells CASSGSQRAAGYTF. CDR3 coding DNA: TGTGCCAGCAGTGGGTCTCAAAGGGCCGCTGGCTACACCTTC.

Comments on this clone: At one of its ends the junction is not consistent with the germline gene, which may arise from a read error. The rearrangement links TRBV30 to TRBJ1-6, with a possible D match to TRBD1 (5 bases). The CDR3 contains 17 residues. Germline V gene lookup returns CDR1 GTSNPN and CDR2 SVGIG (reference sequence). The CDR3 loop is CAWGTRPPHSYNSPFHF. The CDR3 DNA reads as TGTGCCTGGGGGACCCGGCCGCCCCACTCCTATAATTCACCCTTCCACTTT.

The chain links TRBV29-1 to TRBJ2-2, with D unclear. V was cut by 4 bases and J by 0 bases, with 12 bases left in between. CDR1 is SQVTM and CDR2 is ANQGSEA in the germline V gene. This CDR3 is built from 15 residues. The CDR3 sequence is CSVVTSSSNTGELFF. Here the CDR3 DNA reads TGCAGCGTTGTAACGTCAAGTTCGAACACCGGGGAGCTGTTTTTT.

The sample holds a few counts of this clone. In DNA form, the CDR3 reads TGTGCCAGCAGCGTATATCCCGGACAGAACACTGAAGCTTTCTTT. This translates into CASSVYPGQNTEAFF. V gene TRBV9 combines with J gene TRBJ1-1; tentatively, D is TRBD1 (5 bases). The CDR3 length is 15 residues. The germline CDR1 and CDR2 sequences are SGDLS and YYNGEE. Trimming stripped 1 base from V and 1 base from J, with 11 bases between.

The rearrangement links TRBV4-3 to TRBJ2-7; D remains ambiguous. The CDR3 runs 13 residues. V was trimmed by 2 bases and J by 2 bases, leaving 7 bases between them. Germline V gene data show CDR1 as LGHNA and CDR2 as YSLEER. The CDR3 reads CASSQNAPYEQYV. The CDR3 nucleotides read TGCGCCAGCAGCCAAAATGCGCCCTACGAGCAGTACGTC.

The genes are TRBV29-1 and TRBJ1-2; D may be TRBD1 (5 bases). The V gene lost 8 bases and the J gene lost 11 bases, with 21 bases spanning the gap. CDR1 SQVTM and CDR2 ANQGSEA come from the germline V gene. The CDR3 is 12 residues long. CDR3 amino acids: CSLRGGAVGYTF. The CDR3, as DNA: TGCAGCCTTCGGGGAGGGGCGGTTGGTTACACCTTC.

This rearrangement joins TRBV19 to TRBJ1-5, with 9 bases fitting TRBD1. This CDR3 spans 14 amino acids. Germline loops: CDR1 LNHDA, CDR2 SQIVND (reference sequence). The trim removed 3 bases at V and 7 bases at J, leaving 4 bases unmatched. DNA for the CDR3: TGTGCCAGTAGTATTACAGGGGGCGGCCAGCCCCAGCATTTT. It yields the protein CASSITGGGQPQHF.

V is TRBV6-5 and J is TRBJ1-1; D unresolved. The CDR3 loop spans 13 amino acids. Trimming left V 1 base short and J 5 bases short, with 8 bases between. Germline V CDR1 and CDR2: MNHEY, SVGAGI. The DNA of the CDR3 is TGTGCCAGCAGTTACTTAGGACGAACTGAAGCTTTCTTT. Its translation: CASSYLGRTEAFF.

Only one count was recorded for this clone. This chain joins TRBV2 and TRBJ2-3, with D tentatively TRBD1 or TRBD2 (6 bases each). The V end was cut by 8 bases, the J end by 2 bases, with 20 bases between. The CDR3 sequence is 16 residues long. CDR1 is SNHLY, CDR2 FYNNEI, per germline. The CDR3 coding sequence is TGTGCCAGCCGCGCGGGGTCGAGGGGGGACACAGATACGCAGTATTTT. It specifies CASRAGSRGDTDTQYF.

As to this clone: Other DNA sequences in this specimen translate into the identical CDR3. This chain uses TRBV7-9 with TRBJ1-2; D uncertain. V was pared by 1 base and J by 8 bases, with 5 bases between. The CDR3 consists of 11 residues. Germline V gene data show CDR1 as SEHNR and CDR2 as FQNEAQ (reference sequence). The CDR3 nucleotides read TGTGCCAGCAGCTTAGATCGCGGCTACACCTTC. It encodes CASSLDRGYTF.

The chain links TRBV5-4 to TRBJ1-1; D unclear. Germline V gene data show CDR1 as SGHNT and CDR2 as YYREEE (reference sequence). Trimming shortened V by 0 bases and J by 4 bases, and 13 bases separated the two germline ends. The CDR3 runs to 15 residues. CDR3 sequence (DNA): TGTGCCAGCAGCTTGGGGTCGACTTCAGGCACTGAAGCTTTCTTT. It specifies CASSLGSTSGTEAFF. The full variable domain, its missing parts supplied by reference TRBV5-4 and TRBJ1-1, is ETGVTQSPTHLIKTRGQQVTLRCSSQSGHNTVSWYQQALGQGPQFIFQYYREEENGRGNFPPRFSGLQFPNYSSELNVNALELDDSALYLCASSLGSTSGTEAFFGQGTRLTVV.

A single count supports this clone. The J gene is TRBJ1-3, the V gene TRBV30; maybe TRBD1 (5 bases). This CDR3 contains 13 residues. CDR1 and CDR2 from the germline V gene are GTSNPN and SVGIG (reference sequence). The germline V and J ends were trimmed by 8 bases and 2 bases, with 13 bases remaining between them. The CDR3 region has the DNA TGTGCCACAAAATTGGGGGCTGGAAACACCATATATTTT. Translated: CATKLGAGNTIYF.

The genes are TRBV19 and TRBJ1-1; unclear D gene. Germline-derived CDR1 and CDR2 are LNHDA and SQIVND (reference sequence). The CDR3 extends over 13 amino acids. V was cut by 3 bases and J by 3 bases, with 8 bases left in between. The CDR3 DNA reads TGTGCCAGTAGTATTGAGGGTCACACTGAAGCTTTCTTT. This translates into CASSIEGHTEAFF.

The chain is built from TRBV2 and TRBJ1-1; TRBD1 might be the D (6 bases). V was shortened by 1 base and J by 1 base, with 10 bases between the two germline ends. CDR1 and CDR2 from the germline V gene are SNHLY and FYNNEI. The CDR3 has 15 amino acids. CDR3 nucleotide sequence: TGTGCCAGCAGTGAAGGGACAGTCGGGAACACTGAAGCTTTCTTT. This translates into CASSEGTVGNTEAFF.

This clone turned up a few times. V usage is TRBV2 and J usage is TRBJ1-2; tentatively, D is TRBD1 (6 bases). With 3 bases removed from V and 4 bases from J, the gap between germline ends came to 9 bases. From germline, CDR1 is SNHLY and CDR2 FYNNEI. The CDR3 length is 13 residues. The CDR3 DNA follows: TGTGCCAGCAGTGAGGACAGATTCTATGGCTACACCTTC. Translation: CASSEDRFYGYTF.

CDR3 coding DNA: TGTGCCAGCAGTTTTTGGGTCGGGGAGCTGTTTTTT. Translated, it gives CASSFWVGELFF. J is TRBJ2-2 and V is TRBV28, with D unresolved. The CDR3 sequence is 12 residues long. Germline values: CDR1 MDHEN, CDR2 SYDVKM. V lost 3 bases to trimming and J lost 7 bases, with 6 bases between them.

There are a few counts of this clone. The chain couples TRBV4-3 to TRBJ2-7; D is unclear. The CDR3 has 13 amino acids. V lost 0 bases, J lost 2 bases, and 5 bases lay in between. In germline, CDR1 is LGHNA, CDR2 YSLEER. CDR3 in DNA: TGCGCCAGCAGCCAAGATGCGCCCTACGAGCAGTACGTC. This codes for CASSQDAPYEQYV.

The chain is built from TRBV2 and TRBJ1-4; a weak D match, TRBD1 (5 bases). The CDR3 consists of 13 residues. Trimming removed 7 bases at V and 8 bases at J, with 14 bases between. Germline V gives CDR1 SNHLY, CDR2 FYNNEI. In DNA, the CDR3 is TGTGCCAGCAACTACCGGGACGGAGAAAAACTGTTTTTT. Translating gives CASNYRDGEKLFF.

The chain employs TRBV6-1 and TRBJ2-5; maybe TRBD2 (5 bases). V dropped 6 bases and J dropped 2 bases, with 13 bases sitting between them. This CDR3 spans 14 amino acids. Germline V gene lookup returns CDR1 MNHNS and CDR2 SASEGT. CDR3 protein: CASSPGSTQETQYF. As DNA, the CDR3 is TGTGCCAGCAGCCCGGGATCTACGCAAGAGACCCAGTACTTC.